This T cell receptor (beta chain) stems from a study of blood T cell repertoires in COVID-19. Looked up from germline, CDR1 is SNHLY and CDR2 is FYNNEI. The CDR3 extends over 16 amino acids. Trimming removed 0 bases from V and 1 base from J, with 10 bases in between. Original processing methods: Reference gene primer amplification gave estimated nucleated cell counts. Profiled with immunoSEQ multiplex PCR; TCRdb holds only in-frame clones, not every one. That table furnishes V, J and clone size, whereas the DNA furnished D and trimming. Altogether under 200,000 clones are present, more than 70% being singletons, with the ten largest covering approximately 18%.

The genes are TRBV2 and TRBJ1-5; D possibly corresponds to TRBD1 (6 bases). Sequenced: PBMCs or T cells enriched from blood (not recorded which). This sequence originates from a man in his 60s who had recovered from COVID-19. This chain's CDR3 is CASSEAQGFSNQPQHF. For the CDR3, the DNA is TGTGCCAGCAGTGAAGCGCAGGGGTTCAGCAATCAGCCCCAGCATTTT.